This T cell receptor (beta chain) was profiled in a study of molecular identifiers for immune sequencing clone quantification. Whole-study results and caveats: Whereas clones above 20 RNA copies held under 1% of naive-cell molecules, they held over 98% of effector molecules.

This clonotype showed up just once. No antigen is known for it. Researchers sorted naive CD8 T cells as cells that were CD8+CD4-CCR7+CD45RA+. V lost 5 bases and J lost 2, with 19 bases in between. Germline CDR1 and CDR2: MDHEN and SYDVKM. The CDR3 totals 16 residues. Previously described methods with listed TCR primers produced the bulk TCR libraries. MiXCR, applied by TCRdb to the PCR reads, yields one record per CDR3 protein. The table includes some 650,000 distinct CDR3 sequences, 15% to 20% detected once. The TCR was taken from a human donor in good health. Some libraries in this study had Jurkat cell RNA spiked in. Sequencing was performed on naive CD8+ T cells from blood, with Jurkat cell RNA spiked in. Noted subset: FACS-sorted CD8+CD4-CCR7+CD45RA+ naive T cells. The chain links TRBV28 to TRBJ2-7; possible D gene TRBD1, 5 bases. The CDR3 protein is CASSPRAGSWTYEQYF. CDR3 sequence (DNA): TGTGCCAGCAGTCCTCGGGCAGGGTCCTGGACCTACGAGCAGTACTTC.